The 23 T cell receptor beta chains given below trace back to one sample, sequenced in a study of shared T cell receptors in the human thymus. The data were produced by immunoSEQ multiplex PCR, yet TCRdb's version contains in-frame clones alone and is incomplete. The profile covers about 380,000 clones, with over 90% appearing a single time and roughly 0.02% taken by the ten largest. Material: thymocytes. These receptors all stem from a human donor.

CDR3 sequence (DNA): TGTGCCAGCTCACCAAGAGTCGTAGCTACGACGACTAGCGGGAAAGGAACGCAGTATTTT. It yields the protein CASSPRVVATTTSGKGTQYF. This chain joins TRBV18 and TRBJ2-3; 11 nucleotides agree with TRBD2. Germline CDR1 KGHSH, CDR2 LQKENI. Germline trimming cut 2 bases from V and 9 bases from J; bases unmatched to any gene: 22. There are 20 residues in the CDR3.

The rearrangement uses TRBV19 and TRBJ1-1; unclear D gene. Germline assignment: CDR1 LNHDA and CDR2 SQIVND (reference sequence). This CDR3 comprises 13 residues. Trimming removed 8 bases at V and 0 bases at J, with 10 bases between. The CDR3 loop reads CASSTALNTEAFF. The CDR3 DNA is TGTGCCAGTTCCACAGCCTTGAACACTGAAGCTTTCTTT.

The chain joins TRBV7-7 to TRBJ2-2; 7 bases line up with TRBD1. The CDR3 consists of 16 residues. Germline V gene sequence: CDR1 SSHAT, CDR2 FNYEAQ (reference sequence). V lost 4 bases and J lost 4; bases outside the gene matches: 9. CDR3 nucleotide sequence: TGTGCCAGCAGCTCCCAGACAGGGCCGGGCACCGGGGAGCTGTTTTTT. This codes for CASSSQTGPGTGELFF. Drawing the rest from reference TRBV7-7 and TRBJ2-2, the complete variable domain is GAGVSQSPRYKVTKRGQDVTLRCDPISSHATLYWYQQALGQGPEFLTYFNYEAQPDKSGLPSDRFSAERPEGSISTLTIQRTEQRDSAMYRCASSSQTGPGTGELFFGEGSRLTVL.

This clone has more than one count but fewer than ten. CDR3 in amino acids: CAWSTRSNQPQHF. CDR3 bases: TGTGCCTGGAGTACCCGAAGCAATCAGCCCCAGCATTTT. V is TRBV30 and J is TRBJ1-5; D is ambiguous. The CDR3 is made up of 13 amino acids. Trimming left V 2 bases short and J 1 base short, with 6 bases between. CDR1 is GTSNPN, CDR2 SVGIG, per germline (reference sequence).

The chain employs TRBV5-8 and TRBJ1-2, with TRBD1 as a possible D gene (6 bases). With 6 bases removed from V and 0 bases from J, the gap between germline ends came to 12 bases. The length of the CDR3 is 14 residues. Germline CDR1 reads SGHTS; CDR2 reads YDEGEE. The CDR3 region has the DNA TGTGCCAGCACCGACAGGCCCCCTAACTATGGCTACACCTTC. Amino acids: CASTDRPPNYGYTF.

The chain joins TRBV20-1 to TRBJ2-5; unclear D gene. V was shortened by 6 bases and J by 6 bases, with 8 bases between the two germline ends. Germline V gene data show CDR1 as DFQATT and CDR2 as SNEGSKA (reference sequence). This CDR3 has 10 amino acids. The CDR3 DNA reads as TGCAGTGCGGGCGGACAGACCCAGTACTTC. Amino acids: CSAGGQTQYF.

CDR3 nucleotide sequence: TGTGCCAGCAGGGTGAGTCTTACGCAGCCCCAGCATTTT. Residues: CASRVSLTQPQHF. The chain links TRBV6-1 to TRBJ1-5; D gene unclear. V lost 6 bases and J lost 7, with 13 bases in between. This CDR3 region has 13 residues. Germline CDR1 reads MNHNS; CDR2 reads SASEGT.

The chain has TRBV9 and TRBJ2-3; TRBD2 aligns across 13 bases. The V and J ends lost 4 bases and 6 bases, in that order; junction bases with no gene match: 11. CDR1 is SGDLS, CDR2 YYNGEE, per germline. The CDR3 runs 17 residues. The CDR3 region has the DNA TGTGCCAGCAGCTTCTGGACTAGCGGGAGCGAGATGGATACGCAGTATTTT. This translates into CASSFWTSGSEMDTQYF.

The genes are TRBV4-3 and TRBJ2-7; D may be TRBD2 (7 bases). The germline CDR1 and CDR2 sequences are LGHNA and YSLEER. The CDR3 sequence is 12 residues long. V dropped 5 bases and J dropped 6 bases, with 11 bases sitting between them. The CDR3 sequence is CASSARGGEQYF. In nucleotides, the CDR3 is TGCGCCAGCAGCGCAAGGGGGGGCGAGCAGTACTTC.

This chain joins TRBV4-3 and TRBJ1-3; D unclear. The V end lost 1 base, the J end lost 0 bases, and 4 bases lay between the germline ends. Germline CDR1 reads LGHNA; CDR2 reads YSLEER. CDR3 size: 14 residues. In DNA form, the CDR3 reads TGCGCCAGCAGCCAAGGGTTCTCTGGAAACACCATATATTTT. Encoded protein: CASSQGFSGNTIYF.

The gene calls are TRBV7-2 and TRBJ2-3; tentatively, D is TRBD1 or TRBD2 (5 bases each). The CDR3 consists of 17 residues. The V end lost 5 bases, the J end lost 4 bases, and 22 bases lay between the germline ends. The V gene's germline CDR1 is SGHTA and CDR2 FQGNSA. This chain's CDR3 is CASSPRGQGDFPDTQYF. DNA for the CDR3: TGTGCCAGCAGCCCTCGGGGCCAGGGAGATTTTCCAGATACGCAGTATTTT.

This chain uses TRBV7-2 with TRBJ1-1; D ambiguous. Trimming shortened V by 5 bases and J by 1 base, and 11 bases separated the two germline ends. The CDR3 covers 14 residues. Per germline, CDR1 SGHTA and CDR2 FQGNSA. This CDR3 is CASSARSGNTEAFF. CDR3 DNA sequence: TGTGCCAGCAGCGCCCGATCTGGGAACACTGAAGCTTTCTTT. Looking up the rest from reference TRBV7-2 and TRBJ1-1 gives the full variable domain: GAGVSQSPSNKVTEKGKDVELRCDPISGHTALYWYRQSLGQGLEFLIYFQGNSAPDKSGLPSDRFSAERTGGSVSTLTIQRTQQEDSAVYLCASSARSGNTEAFFGQGTRLTVV.

The rearrangement links TRBV10-3 to TRBJ1-2; D ambiguous. V shed 10 bases and J shed 4 bases, with 13 bases lying between them. Germline values: CDR1 ENHRY, CDR2 SYGVKD. The length of the CDR3 is 12 residues. The CDR3 region is CATQADSYGYTF. DNA for the CDR3: TGTGCCACCCAGGCGGACTCCTATGGCTACACCTTC.

The J gene is TRBJ2-3, the V gene TRBV6-5, with D tentatively TRBD1 or TRBD2 (6 bases each). V was trimmed by 6 bases and J by 0 bases, leaving 10 bases between them. This CDR3 is built from 14 residues. The germline gives CDR1 MNHEY, CDR2 SVGAGI. CDR3 in amino acids: CASRRGTSTDTQYF. The DNA for the CDR3 is TGTGCCAGCAGGAGGGGGACTAGCACAGATACGCAGTATTTT.

The CDR3: CASSPEGSGYNEQFF. CDR3 DNA: TGTGCCAGCAGTCCCGAAGGCAGCGGATACAATGAGCAGTTCTTC. This chain uses TRBV6-4 with TRBJ2-1; D is possibly TRBD2 (5 bases). Germline V gives CDR1 MRHNA, CDR2 SNTAGT. This CDR3 is built from 15 residues. Trimming took 5 bases from V and 4 from J, leaving 15 bases between them.

The chain links TRBV2 to TRBJ2-3; TRBD2 might be the D (6 bases). CDR3 length equals 16 residues. V lost 8 bases and J 6 bases, leaving 24 bases between the germline ends. Germline CDR1 reads SNHLY; CDR2 reads FYNNEI. DNA for the CDR3: TGTGCCAGCTCCCCCGGAGGGTGGGCTCCGAGGGATACGCAGTATTTT. Translated, it gives CASSPGGWAPRDTQYF.

This chain joins TRBV10-1 and TRBJ1-4, with D tentatively TRBD1 (5 bases). The length of the CDR3 is 13 residues. Germline V gene lookup returns CDR1 WNHNN and CDR2 SYGVQD (reference sequence). V lost 8 bases, J lost 4 bases, and 11 bases lay in between. The CDR3 DNA follows: TGCGCCAGCCGGGACTGCTATAATGAAAAACTGTTTTTT. Amino acids: CASRDCYNEKLFF.

The genes are TRBV10-3 and TRBJ2-4, with D uncertain. Deletions cut 10 bases from V and 0 bases from J, with 10 bases between. CDR3 size: 13 residues. CDR1 and CDR2 (germline): ENHRY, SYGVKD. The CDR3 region has the DNA TGTGCCACCACTGAAAAAGCCAAAAACATTCAGTACTTC. Translated: CATTEKAKNIQYF.

J is TRBJ1-5 and V is TRBV18; 7 positions agree with TRBD1. CDR3 length: 16 amino acids. J lost 2 bases, V lost 3 bases, and 7 bases had no gene match. CDR1 KGHSH and CDR2 LQKENI come from the germline V gene. The CDR3 nucleotides are TGTGCCAGCTCACCCGGCAGGGACAGAGGCAATCAGCCCCAGCATTTT. It encodes CASSPGRDRGNQPQHF.

The chain combines TRBV18 with TRBJ2-3; 9 bases line up with TRBD2. The germline V gene encodes CDR1 KGHSH and CDR2 LQKENI. The trim removed 2 bases at V and 5 bases at J, leaving 8 bases unmatched. The CDR3 is 16 amino acids. CDR3 coding DNA: TGTGCCAGCTCACCAACGCGGGAGGGCCTTGGAGATACGCAGTATTTT. This sequence encodes CASSPTREGLGDTQYF.

The chain has TRBV5-8 and TRBJ2-1; D might be TRBD1 (5 bases). This CDR3 is built from 13 residues. Germline CDR1 reads SGHTS; CDR2 reads YDEGEE. Trimming cost V 0 bases and J 5 bases, with 6 bases left between them. This CDR3 is CASSLVGDNEQFF. In DNA, the CDR3 is TGTGCCAGCAGCTTGGTAGGGGACAATGAGCAGTTCTTC.

The genes are TRBV4-1 and TRBJ2-7; perhaps TRBD2 as D (6 bases). With 4 bases removed from V and 2 bases from J, the gap between germline ends came to 18 bases. The CDR3 contains 16 residues. Looked up from germline, CDR1 is MGHRA and CDR2 is YSYEKL. The DNA for the CDR3 is TGCGCCAGCAGCCCCCACTACTCGGAGCGGGCCTACGAGCAGTACTTC. Protein: CASSPHYSERAYEQYF.

The rearrangement joins TRBV5-3 to TRBJ2-3; TRBD2 aligns across 8 bases. TRBV5-3 qualifies as an ORF whose function is uncertain. V lost 7 bases, J lost 4 bases, and 2 bases stayed unmatched. The CDR3 extends over 12 amino acids. The CDR3: CARGRGADTQYF. CDR3 DNA: TGTGCCAGAGGGCGGGGGGCAGATACGCAGTATTTT.